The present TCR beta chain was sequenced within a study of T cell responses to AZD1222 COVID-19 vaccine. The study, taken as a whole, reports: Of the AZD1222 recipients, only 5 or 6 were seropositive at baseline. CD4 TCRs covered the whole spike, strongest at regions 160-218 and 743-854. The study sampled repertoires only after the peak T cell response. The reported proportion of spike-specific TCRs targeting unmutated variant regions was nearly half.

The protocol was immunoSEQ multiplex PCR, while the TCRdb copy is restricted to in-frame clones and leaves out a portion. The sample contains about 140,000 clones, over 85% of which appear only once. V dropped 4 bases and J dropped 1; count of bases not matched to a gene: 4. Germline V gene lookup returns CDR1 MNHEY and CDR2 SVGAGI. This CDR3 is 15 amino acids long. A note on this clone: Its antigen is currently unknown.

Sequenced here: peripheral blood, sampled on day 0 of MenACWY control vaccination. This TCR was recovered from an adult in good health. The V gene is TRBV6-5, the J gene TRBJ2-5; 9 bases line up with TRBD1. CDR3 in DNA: TGTGCCAGCAGTTCCACGGGACAGGGCCAAGAGACCCAGTACTTC. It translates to CASSSTGQGQETQYF.